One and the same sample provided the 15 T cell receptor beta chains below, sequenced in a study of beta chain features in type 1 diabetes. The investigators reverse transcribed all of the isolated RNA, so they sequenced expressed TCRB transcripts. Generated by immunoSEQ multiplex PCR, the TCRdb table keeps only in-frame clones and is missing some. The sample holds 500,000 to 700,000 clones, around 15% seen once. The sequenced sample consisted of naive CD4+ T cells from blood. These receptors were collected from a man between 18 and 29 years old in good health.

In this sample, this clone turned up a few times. As DNA, the CDR3 is TGTGCCACCAGCAGCCCTCTAGGAGATACGCAGTATTTT. This encodes CATSSPLGDTQYF. The chain recombines TRBV15 with TRBJ2-3, with unresolved D. V was pared by 3 bases and J by 5 bases, with 9 bases between. Germline-derived CDR1 and CDR2 are LNHNV and YYDKDF (reference sequence). CDR3 length: 13 amino acids.

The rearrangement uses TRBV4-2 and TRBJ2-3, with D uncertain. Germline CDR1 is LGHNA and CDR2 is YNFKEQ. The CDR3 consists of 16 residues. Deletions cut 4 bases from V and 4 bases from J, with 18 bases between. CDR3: CASSPKIGRNADTQYF. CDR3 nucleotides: TGTGCCAGCAGCCCCAAAATCGGTAGGAACGCAGATACGCAGTATTTT.

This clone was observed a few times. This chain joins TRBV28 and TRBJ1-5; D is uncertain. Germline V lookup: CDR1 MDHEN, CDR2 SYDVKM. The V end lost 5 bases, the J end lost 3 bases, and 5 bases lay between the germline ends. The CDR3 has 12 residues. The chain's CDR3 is CASSLINQPQHF. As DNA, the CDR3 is TGTGCCAGCAGTCTTATCAATCAGCCCCAGCATTTT.

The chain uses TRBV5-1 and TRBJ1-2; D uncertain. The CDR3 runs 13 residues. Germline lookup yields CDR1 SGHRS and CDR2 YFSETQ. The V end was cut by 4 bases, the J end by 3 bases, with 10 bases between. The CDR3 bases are TGCGCCAGCAGCCCGGACGCCGACTATGGCTACACCTTC. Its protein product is CASSPDADYGYTF.

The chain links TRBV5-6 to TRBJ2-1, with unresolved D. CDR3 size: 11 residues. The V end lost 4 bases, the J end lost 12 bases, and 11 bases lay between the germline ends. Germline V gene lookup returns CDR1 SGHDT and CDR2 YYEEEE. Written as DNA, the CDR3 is TGTGCCAGCAGCCTGCGAGATGGGCAGTTCTTC. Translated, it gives CASSLRDGQFF.

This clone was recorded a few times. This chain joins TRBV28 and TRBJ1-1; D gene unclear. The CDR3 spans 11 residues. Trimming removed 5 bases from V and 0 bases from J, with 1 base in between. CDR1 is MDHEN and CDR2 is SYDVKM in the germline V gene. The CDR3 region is CASSMNTEAFF. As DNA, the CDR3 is TGTGCCAGCAGTATGAACACTGAAGCTTTCTTT.

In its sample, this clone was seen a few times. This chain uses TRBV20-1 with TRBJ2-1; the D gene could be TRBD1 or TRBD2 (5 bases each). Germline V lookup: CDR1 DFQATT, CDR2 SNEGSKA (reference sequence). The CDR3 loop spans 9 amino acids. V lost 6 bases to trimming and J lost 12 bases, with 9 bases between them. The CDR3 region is CSAGVGQFF. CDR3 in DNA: TGCAGTGCGGGGGTAGGGCAGTTCTTC.

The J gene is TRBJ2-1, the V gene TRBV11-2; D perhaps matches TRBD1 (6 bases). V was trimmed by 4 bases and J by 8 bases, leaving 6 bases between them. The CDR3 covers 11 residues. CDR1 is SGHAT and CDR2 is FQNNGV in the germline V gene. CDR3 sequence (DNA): TGTGCCAGCAGCTACAGGGATGAGCAGTTCTTC. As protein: CASSYRDEQFF.

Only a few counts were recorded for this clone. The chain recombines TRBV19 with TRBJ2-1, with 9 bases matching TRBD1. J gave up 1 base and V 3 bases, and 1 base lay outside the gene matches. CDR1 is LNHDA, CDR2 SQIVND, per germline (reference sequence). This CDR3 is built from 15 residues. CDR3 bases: TGTGCCAGTAGTATGGGGACAGGGTCCTACAATGAGCAGTTCTTC. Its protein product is CASSMGTGSYNEQFF.

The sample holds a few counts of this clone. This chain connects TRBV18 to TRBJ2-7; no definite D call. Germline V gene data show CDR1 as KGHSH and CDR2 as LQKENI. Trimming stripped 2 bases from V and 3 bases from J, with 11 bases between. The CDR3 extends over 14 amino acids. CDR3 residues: CASSPDIGIYEQYF. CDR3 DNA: TGTGCCAGCTCACCAGATATTGGGATCTACGAGCAGTACTTC. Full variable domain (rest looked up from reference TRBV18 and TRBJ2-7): NAGVMQNPRHLVRRRGQEARLRCSPMKGHSHVYWYRQLPEEGLKFMVYLQKENIIDESGMPKERFSAEFPKEGPSILRIQQVVRGDSAAYFCASSPDIGIYEQYFGPGTRLTVT.

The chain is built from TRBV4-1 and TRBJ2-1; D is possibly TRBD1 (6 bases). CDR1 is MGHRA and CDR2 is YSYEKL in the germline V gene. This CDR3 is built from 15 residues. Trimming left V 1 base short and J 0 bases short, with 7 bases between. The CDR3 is CASSQAGHSYNEQFF. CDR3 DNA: TGCGCCAGCAGCCAAGCGGGACACTCCTACAATGAGCAGTTCTTC.

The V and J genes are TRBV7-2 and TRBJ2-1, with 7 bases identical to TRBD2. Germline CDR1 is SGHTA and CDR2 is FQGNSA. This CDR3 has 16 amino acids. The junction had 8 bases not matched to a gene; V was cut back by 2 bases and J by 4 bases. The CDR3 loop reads CASSLRLAVIYNEQFF. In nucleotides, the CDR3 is TGTGCCAGCAGCTTACGGCTAGCGGTAATATACAATGAGCAGTTCTTC.

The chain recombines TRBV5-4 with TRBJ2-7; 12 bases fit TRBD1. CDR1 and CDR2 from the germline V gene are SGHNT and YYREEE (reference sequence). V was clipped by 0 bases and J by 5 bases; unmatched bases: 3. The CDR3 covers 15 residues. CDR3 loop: CASSLGGQGANEQYF. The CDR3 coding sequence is TGTGCCAGCAGCTTGGGGGGACAGGGGGCGAACGAGCAGTACTTC.

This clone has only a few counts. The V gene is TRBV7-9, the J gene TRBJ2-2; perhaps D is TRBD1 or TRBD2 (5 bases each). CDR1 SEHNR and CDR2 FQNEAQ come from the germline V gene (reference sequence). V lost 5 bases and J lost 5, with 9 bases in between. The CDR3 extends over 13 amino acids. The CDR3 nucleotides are TGTGCCAGCAGCCGAGGGGAAACCGGGGAGCTGTTTTTT. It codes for CASSRGETGELFF.

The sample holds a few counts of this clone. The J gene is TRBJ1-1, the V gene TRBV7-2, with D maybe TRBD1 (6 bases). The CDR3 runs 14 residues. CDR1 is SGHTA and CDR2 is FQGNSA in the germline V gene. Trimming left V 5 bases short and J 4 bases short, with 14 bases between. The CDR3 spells CASSIGRGSTEAFF. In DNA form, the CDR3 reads TGTGCCAGCAGCATTGGCAGGGGTAGCACTGAAGCTTTCTTT. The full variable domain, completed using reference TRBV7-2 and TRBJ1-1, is GAGVSQSPSNKVTEKGKDVELRCDPISGHTALYWYRQSLGQGLEFLIYFQGNSAPDKSGLPSDRFSAERTGGSVSTLTIQRTQQEDSAVYLCASSIGRGSTEAFFGQGTRLTVV.